These T cell receptor beta chains were read from a single sample in a study of PD-1 blockade in classical Hodgkin lymphoma. The data were produced by immunoSEQ multiplex PCR, yet TCRdb's version contains in-frame clones alone and is incomplete. The sample carries some 15,000 clones, over 80% recorded once. The sample consisted of peripheral blood mononuclear cells (PBMCs), taken before the second cycle of nivolumab. Receptor source: a human donor with classical Hodgkin lymphoma. The CDR3 runs from the conserved cysteine through the conserved F or W. The D gene is left open where the match is weak. Only part of the rows carry a size: once, few, many, or a class if the clone is expanded.

clone size: -; V gene: TRBV15; D gene: -; J gene: TRBJ1-2; CDR3 DNA: TGTGCCACCAGCAGAGATTCGTTCAGGGCGAAGGGTTCCTATGGCTACACCTTC; CDR3 protein: CATSRDSFRAKGSYGYTF
clone size: -; V gene: TRBV10-3; D gene: TRBD2; J gene: TRBJ2-3; CDR3 DNA: TGTGCCATCAGGGACAGTGAGTATGGGACTAGCGGCACAGATACGCAGTATTTT; CDR3 protein: CAIRDSEYGTSGTDTQYF
clone size: -; V gene: TRBV9; D gene: -; J gene: TRBJ2-2; CDR3 DNA: TGTGCCAGCAGCGTAGAGAGTGCGGCGGGCACCGGGGAGCTGTTTTTT; CDR3 protein: CASSVESAAGTGELFF
clone size: -; V gene: TRBV9; D gene: -; J gene: TRBJ2-2; CDR3 DNA: TGTGCCAGCAGCGTAGAGGGTTACGGCGGGGAGCTGTTTTTT; CDR3 protein: CASSVEGYGGELFF
clone size: once; V gene: TRBV2; D gene: -; J gene: TRBJ2-3; CDR3 DNA: TGTGCCAGCACCTTCGTGGGCTTCACAGATACGCAGTATTTT; CDR3 protein: CASTFVGFTDTQYF
clone size: -; V gene: TRBV7-9; D gene: TRBD1; J gene: TRBJ1-3; CDR3 DNA: TGTGCCAGCAGCTTAGATTGGCTTGGGACAGGTGGAAACACCATATATTTT; CDR3 protein: CASSLDWLGTGGNTIYF
clone size: -; V gene: TRBV18; D gene: TRBD2; J gene: TRBJ2-1; CDR3 DNA: TGTGCCAGCTCACCTGTTACGGTTGTGACTAGCGGTAACAATGAGCAGTTCTTC; CDR3 protein: CASSPVTVVTSGNNEQFF
clone size: few; V gene: TRBV19; D gene: -; J gene: TRBJ1-2; CDR3 DNA: TGTGCCAGTAGTTTCTTGACCGATGGCTACACCTTC; CDR3 protein: CASSFLTDGYTF
clone size: -; V gene: TRBV6-5; D gene: -; J gene: TRBJ1-1; CDR3 DNA: TGTGCCAGCAGTTTCCAGGCAGCGAACACTGAAGCTTTCTTT; CDR3 protein: CASSFQAANTEAFF
clone size: -; V gene: TRBV29-1; D gene: TRBD2; J gene: TRBJ2-1; CDR3 DNA: TGCAGCCCCCATCCGGGACTAGCGGGAGGGTCGGGGTACAATGAGCAGTTCTTC; CDR3 protein: CSPHPGLAGGSGYNEQFF
clone size: once; V gene: TRBV6-1; D gene: -; J gene: TRBJ2-3; CDR3 DNA: TGTGCCAGCCGACCTTTTGGGTCAGATACGCAGTATTTT; CDR3 protein: CASRPFGSDTQYF
clone size: -; V gene: TRBV2; D gene: TRBD2; J gene: TRBJ2-7; CDR3 DNA: TGTGCCAGCAATAGCGGGGGCGGGGACGAGCAGTACTTC; CDR3 protein: CASNSGGGDEQYF
clone size: -; V gene: TRBV30; D gene: -; J gene: TRBJ2-2; CDR3 DNA: TGTGCCTGGAGTGTATTAGCTGGATCGGACACCGGGGAGCTGTTTTTT; CDR3 protein: CAWSVLAGSDTGELFF
clone size: -; V gene: TRBV28; D gene: TRBD2; J gene: TRBJ2-1; CDR3 DNA: TGTGCCAGCAGCCGAACATCCAAGAAGACTAGCGGGAGGGCTAGGTACAATGAGCAGTTCTTC; CDR3 protein: CASSRTSKKTSGRARYNEQFF
clone size: -; V gene: TRBV6-4; D gene: -; J gene: TRBJ2-7; CDR3 DNA: TGTGCCAGCACTGGCCCGGACGGCGGATGGTTCTACGAGCAGTACTTC; CDR3 protein: CASTGPDGGWFYEQYF